Listed here are 23 T cell receptor delta chains from one sample, sequenced in a study of delta chains in infants with herpesvirus infections. Gamma-chain- and delta-chain-specific primers converted PBMC RNA into TCR cDNA. TCRdb called clones anew from the RT-PCR reads with CATT. The data show 700 or so delta-chain clones, 13% to 15% seen once. Sequenced material: peripheral blood, taken at time point 1 of longitudinal follow-up. Receptors originate from a human donor who was a Ugandan infant, either HIV-exposed or HIV-unexposed (not recorded which).

Points on this clone: With only one base between it and a far larger clone, this is likely a read error. This chain joins TRDV1 and TRDJ1; 8 nucleotides match TRDD3. The CDR3 totals 21 residues. Germline CDR1 and CDR2: TSWWSYY and QGS. The ends lost 3 bases at V and 6 bases at J; junction bases unmatched: 27. CDR3 sequence: CALGDGCPGSRNTGGFNKLIF. The DNA for the CDR3 is TGTGCTCTTGGGGACGGGTGTCCCGGTTCTAGAAATACTGGGGGGTTCAATAAACTCATCTTT.

This clone is large within its sample. J is TRDJ1 and V is TRDV1, with D perhaps TRDD3 (5 bases). V was clipped by 2 bases and J by 0 bases, with 25 bases between them. Germline V CDR1 and CDR2: TSWWSYY, QGS. This CDR3 is 20 amino acids long. The CDR3 spells CALGEKLFGGSQKDTDKLIF. The CDR3 coding sequence is TGTGCTCTTGGGGAAAAACTCTTCGGGGGGTCCCAAAAAGACACCGATAAACTCATCTTT.

This clone is large (0.1 to 1%) by share. Other DNA sequences in this sample translate to the same CDR3. J gene TRDJ1 was identified, but the V gene was not called; whether TRDD3, the table's D call, matches the DNA was not checked. This CDR3 contains 15 residues. The CDR3 DNA follows: TGTGCTGTGCAAGGGGGGGATACAAGGACCGATAAACTCATCTTT. Translating gives CAVQGGDTRTDKLIF.

By proportion, this clone is medium-sized. The chain recombines TRDV2 with TRDJ3, with TRDD3 identical over 11 bases. The CDR3 totals 19 residues. Trimming removed 3 bases from V and 3 bases from J; junction bases left unmatched: 9. CDR1 and CDR2 from the germline V gene are GEAIGNYY and EKD. CDR3 bases: TGTGCCTGTGACGTACTGGGGGATAAAGGAGGCTGGGACACCCGACAGATGTTTTTC. Translating gives CACDVLGDKGGWDTRQMFF.

A remark on this clone: With a far larger clone one base away, a read error is the likely cause. This same CDR3 is encoded by further DNA sequences in the sample. The rearrangement joins TRAV38-2/DV8 to TRDJ1; D perhaps matches TRDD3 (6 bases). Because TCRdb records no J gene, it was assigned here through a match of the DNA to germline. CDR1 is TSESDYY and CDR2 is QEAYKQQN in the germline V gene. The CDR3 has 20 residues. The CDR3 reads CAYRSERPPGDTWYTDKLIF. CDR3 DNA sequence: TGTGCTTATAGGAGCGAACGGCCCCCGGGGGACACCTGGTACACTGATAAACTCATCTTT.

On this clone itself: A far larger clone is one nucleotide away, so this likely arose from a read error. The sample holds other DNA sequences that translate to the same CDR3. CDR3 nucleotide sequence: TGTGCATGTGATACTGGGGGATACACAGCACAACTCTTCTTT. Translation: CACDTGGYTAQLFF. The rearrangement links TRDV2 to TRDJ2; 12 bases agree with TRDD3. TCRdb does not report a J gene; here it was assigned by matching the DNA to germline references. The CDR3 is made up of 14 amino acids. Germline lookup yields CDR1 GEAIGNYY and CDR2 EKD.

Within the sample, this clone is large. The rearrangement uses TRDV1 and TRDJ1, with TRDD3 matching 8 bases. In germline, CDR1 is TSWWSYY, CDR2 QGS. CDR3 length: 22 residues. V trimming: 2 bases; J trimming: 0 bases; junction bases outside the gene matches: 23. The CDR3 loop is CALGEDLRGIRSNLSDTDKLIF. The CDR3 nucleotides are TGTGCTCTTGGGGAAGATCTACGAGGGATACGAAGCAACCTATCGGACACCGATAAACTCATCTTT.

This clone was picked up a small number of times. For the CDR3, the DNA is TGTGCCTGTGACGAGGGGGCCCCCTCCTGGGACACCCGACAGATGTTTTTC. Translating it yields CACDEGAPSWDTRQMFF. V gene TRDV2 combines with J gene TRDJ3; D might be TRDD3 (5 bases). TCRdb offers no J gene call, so here the DNA was matched to germline to obtain one. V was trimmed by 3 bases and J by 0 bases, leaving 11 bases between them. The CDR3 contains 17 residues. The V gene's germline CDR1 is GEAIGNYY and CDR2 EKD.

In the case of this clone: An end of the junction does not agree with germline; a read error may underlie this. The rearrangement uses TRDV1 and TRDJ1; tentatively, D is TRDD2 or TRDD3 (6 bases each). This CDR3 has 15 residues. The V gene's germline CDR1 is TSWWSYY and CDR2 QGS. The CDR3 protein is CAPGEIKPFPDKLIF. The CDR3 nucleotides are TGTGCTCCTGGGGAAATTAAGCCCTTCCCCGATAAACTCATCTTT.

The chain recombines TRDV1 with TRDJ1; D is perhaps TRDD3 (6 bases). The germline V gene has CDR1 TSWWSYY and CDR2 QGS. This CDR3 is built from 22 residues. V was clipped by 5 bases and J by 0 bases, with 34 bases between them. The CDR3 coding sequence is TGTGCTCTTGGGAAGGCTCCCGGGTTATGGGGGCTTGCCTCCTTTTACACCGATAAACTCATCTTT. It yields the protein CALGKAPGLWGLASFYTDKLIF.

This clone turned up a few times. Other DNA sequences in the same sample also yield this CDR3. The V gene is uncalled and the J gene is TRDJ1. The CDR3 extends over 13 amino acids. The CDR3 loop reads CAVGLGLTDKLIF. CDR3 DNA sequence: TGTGCTGTGGGGCTCGGGCTCACCGATAAACTCATCTTT.

By share, this clone counts as large. The chain uses TRDV1 and TRDJ3; D is possibly TRDD3 (10 bases). In germline, CDR1 is TSWWSYY, CDR2 QGS. This CDR3 region has 23 residues. Trimming pared 3 bases from V and 0 bases from J, leaving 27 bases between. The DNA of the CDR3 is TGTGCTCTTGGGGAGCGCCCCCTTCCTACTGGGGGATCTGTCTCCTGGGACACCCGACAGATGTTTTTC. This translates into CALGERPLPTGGSVSWDTRQMFF.

By sample fraction, this clone is large. The chain uses TRDV1 and TRDJ3; D might be TRDD2 or TRDD3, each matching 8 bases. The germline gives CDR1 TSWWSYY, CDR2 QGS. This CDR3 comprises 23 residues. Trimming cost V 2 bases and J 5 bases, with 31 bases left between them. The CDR3 region is CALGEAFLNGNWGSQGDTRQMFF. The CDR3 region has the DNA TGTGCTCTTGGGGAAGCCTTCCTAAACGGGAACTGGGGGTCCCAGGGGGACACCCGACAGATGTTTTTC.

This clone has only a few counts. Just one base apart from a much larger clone, this may be a read error. The chain employs TRDV2 and TRDJ1, with 7 positions matching TRDD3. V shed 2 bases and J 9 bases; nucleotides not matched to a gene: 14. CDR3 length: 15 residues. Germline V gene lookup returns CDR1 GEAIGNYY and CDR2 EKD. The CDR3 region has the DNA TGTGCCTGTGACATTGGGGGAGCTTTGACAGCACAACTCATCTTT. Its translation is CACDIGGALTAQLIF.

This clone occurred a few times. This likely traces to a read error, being one base from a far larger clone. This sequence joins TRDV2 and TRDJ2, with 12 bases identical to TRDD3. The germline gives CDR1 GEAIGNYY, CDR2 EKD. There are 14 residues in the CDR3. The J segment lost 5 bases and the V segment lost 5 bases, leaving 2 bases of the junction unmatched. The CDR3 DNA reads TGTGCCTGTGGTACTGGGGGATACACAGCACAACTCTTCTTT. Protein product: CACGTGGYTAQLFF.

As regards this clone: A read error may explain this, as a much larger clone is one base away. The chain links TRDV1 to TRDJ1; 11 bases align to TRDD3. The CDR3 has 25 amino acids. With 1 base clipped from V and 0 bases from J, the junction kept 28 bases outside the gene matches. Per the germline V gene, CDR1 is TSWWSYY and CDR2 is QGS. In DNA, the CDR3 is TGTGCTCTTGGGGAACCCGCCTTCCTACGGGTAAAGGTACTGGGGGATATCTACTACACCGATAAACTCATCTTT. The encoded protein is CALGEPAFLRVKVLGDIYYTDKLIF.

By sample share, this clone is medium-sized. The chain links TRDV1 to TRDJ1; perhaps TRDD3 as D (9 bases). CDR3 length equals 26 residues. Trimming removed 3 bases from V and 0 bases from J, with 44 bases in between. CDR1 is TSWWSYY, CDR2 QGS, per germline. CDR3 region: CALGEGLKAFLASKLGDPNYTDKLIF. The CDR3 coding sequence is TGTGCTCTTGGGGAGGGACTAAAGGCCTTCCTAGCCTCTAAACTGGGGGACCCGAACTACACCGATAAACTCATCTTT.

A word on this clone: This may come from a read error, since a much larger clone is one base off. The chain links TRDV1 to TRDJ1, with TRDD3 matching over 8 bases. Germline CDR1 and CDR2: TSWWSYY and QGS. This CDR3 spans 21 amino acids. With V trimmed by 3 bases and J by 6 bases, 27 bases remained unmatched. CDR3 coding DNA: TGTGCTCTTGGGGACGGGTGTCCCGATTCTAGAAATACTGGGGGGTGCAATAAACTCATCTTT. Protein sequence: CALGDGCPDSRNTGGCNKLIF.

Turning to this clone: One base separates it from a far larger clone, so it is likely a read error. The chain joins TRDV3 to TRDJ1; perhaps TRDD2 as D (5 bases). As TCRdb names no J gene, one was assigned here on the basis of a DNA match to germline. Germline V gene data show CDR1 as TVYSNPD and CDR2 as GDNSRS (reference sequence). Trimming shortened V by 4 bases and J by 9 bases, and 21 bases separated the two germline ends. The CDR3 totals 13 residues. CDR3 residues: CASYRHIRRELIF. DNA for the CDR3: TGTGCCTCCTACCGCCACATCCGAAGGGAACTCATCTTT.

This clone ranks as large. The chain has TRAV29/DV5 and TRDJ1; TRDD3 aligns across 8 bases. The CDR3 extends over 18 amino acids. V shed 3 bases, J shed 4 bases, and the junction held 20 bases outside the gene matches. CDR1 and CDR2 (germline): NSMFDY, ISSIKDK. CDR3 DNA: TGTGCAGCAACCCATTTCCTCCTGGGGGACCGAAGTTGCGATAAACTCATCTTT. Protein product: CAATHFLLGDRSCDKLIF.

Remarks on this clone: This likely stems from a read error, as it lies one base from a far larger clone. The chain uses TRDV1 and TRDJ1; 7 bases fit TRDD3. The CDR3 totals 19 residues. The V gene's germline CDR1 is TSWWSYY and CDR2 QGS. CDR3 sequence: CAHGALRAPAWGYSDKLIF. CDR3 nucleotides: TGTGCTCATGGGGCTTTACGAGCCCCAGCCTGGGGGTACAGCGATAAACTCATCTTT.

A few counts support this clone. The V and J genes are TRDV1 and TRDJ1; no clear D. CDR3 size: 15 residues. V was clipped by 0 bases and J by 8 bases, with 16 bases between them. Germline V gene data show CDR1 as TSWWSYY and CDR2 as QGS. CDR3 residues: CALGELRSPQKKLIF. The CDR3 DNA sequence: TGTGCTCTTGGGGAACTTAGGAGTCCGCAGAAAAAACTCATCTTT.

This clone was seen a few times. This may be a read error, as it is one base from a much larger clone. The V and J genes are TRDV1 and TRDJ1; 7 bases match TRDD2. The germline V gene has CDR1 TSWWSYY and CDR2 QGS. This CDR3 region has 21 residues. The CDR3 coding sequence is TGTGCTCTTGGGGAATCCTTCCTGAGGCCCCTGGGTGGGGACCCCGGCGATAAACCCATCTTT. Its protein is CALGESFLRPLGGDPGDKPIF.